This TCR beta chain came from a study of spatial heterogeneity in lung cancer. This clonotype has just a few counts. V dropped 5 bases and J dropped 3 bases, with 9 bases sitting between them. CDR3 size: 13 residues. The time point denotes: sample taken at primary tumor resection. Whole RNA from tumor, nontumor lung or frozen PBMC was sequenced unsorted. TCR cDNA molecules each carried a unique molecular identifier. One entry per CDR3 protein results from TCRdb running MiXCR on the 5' RACE reads. The sample records some 100,000 distinct CDR3 sequences, around 12% being singletons. This sequence was found in a male donor with early-stage non-small cell lung cancer. This sequence joins TRBV12-3 or TRBV12-4 and TRBJ2-3; no clear D gene. The material was PBMCs, obtained at surgery. In DNA form, the CDR3 reads TGTGCCAGCAGTAAATTAATGACAGATACGCAGTATTTT. Its translation: CASSKLMTDTQYF.